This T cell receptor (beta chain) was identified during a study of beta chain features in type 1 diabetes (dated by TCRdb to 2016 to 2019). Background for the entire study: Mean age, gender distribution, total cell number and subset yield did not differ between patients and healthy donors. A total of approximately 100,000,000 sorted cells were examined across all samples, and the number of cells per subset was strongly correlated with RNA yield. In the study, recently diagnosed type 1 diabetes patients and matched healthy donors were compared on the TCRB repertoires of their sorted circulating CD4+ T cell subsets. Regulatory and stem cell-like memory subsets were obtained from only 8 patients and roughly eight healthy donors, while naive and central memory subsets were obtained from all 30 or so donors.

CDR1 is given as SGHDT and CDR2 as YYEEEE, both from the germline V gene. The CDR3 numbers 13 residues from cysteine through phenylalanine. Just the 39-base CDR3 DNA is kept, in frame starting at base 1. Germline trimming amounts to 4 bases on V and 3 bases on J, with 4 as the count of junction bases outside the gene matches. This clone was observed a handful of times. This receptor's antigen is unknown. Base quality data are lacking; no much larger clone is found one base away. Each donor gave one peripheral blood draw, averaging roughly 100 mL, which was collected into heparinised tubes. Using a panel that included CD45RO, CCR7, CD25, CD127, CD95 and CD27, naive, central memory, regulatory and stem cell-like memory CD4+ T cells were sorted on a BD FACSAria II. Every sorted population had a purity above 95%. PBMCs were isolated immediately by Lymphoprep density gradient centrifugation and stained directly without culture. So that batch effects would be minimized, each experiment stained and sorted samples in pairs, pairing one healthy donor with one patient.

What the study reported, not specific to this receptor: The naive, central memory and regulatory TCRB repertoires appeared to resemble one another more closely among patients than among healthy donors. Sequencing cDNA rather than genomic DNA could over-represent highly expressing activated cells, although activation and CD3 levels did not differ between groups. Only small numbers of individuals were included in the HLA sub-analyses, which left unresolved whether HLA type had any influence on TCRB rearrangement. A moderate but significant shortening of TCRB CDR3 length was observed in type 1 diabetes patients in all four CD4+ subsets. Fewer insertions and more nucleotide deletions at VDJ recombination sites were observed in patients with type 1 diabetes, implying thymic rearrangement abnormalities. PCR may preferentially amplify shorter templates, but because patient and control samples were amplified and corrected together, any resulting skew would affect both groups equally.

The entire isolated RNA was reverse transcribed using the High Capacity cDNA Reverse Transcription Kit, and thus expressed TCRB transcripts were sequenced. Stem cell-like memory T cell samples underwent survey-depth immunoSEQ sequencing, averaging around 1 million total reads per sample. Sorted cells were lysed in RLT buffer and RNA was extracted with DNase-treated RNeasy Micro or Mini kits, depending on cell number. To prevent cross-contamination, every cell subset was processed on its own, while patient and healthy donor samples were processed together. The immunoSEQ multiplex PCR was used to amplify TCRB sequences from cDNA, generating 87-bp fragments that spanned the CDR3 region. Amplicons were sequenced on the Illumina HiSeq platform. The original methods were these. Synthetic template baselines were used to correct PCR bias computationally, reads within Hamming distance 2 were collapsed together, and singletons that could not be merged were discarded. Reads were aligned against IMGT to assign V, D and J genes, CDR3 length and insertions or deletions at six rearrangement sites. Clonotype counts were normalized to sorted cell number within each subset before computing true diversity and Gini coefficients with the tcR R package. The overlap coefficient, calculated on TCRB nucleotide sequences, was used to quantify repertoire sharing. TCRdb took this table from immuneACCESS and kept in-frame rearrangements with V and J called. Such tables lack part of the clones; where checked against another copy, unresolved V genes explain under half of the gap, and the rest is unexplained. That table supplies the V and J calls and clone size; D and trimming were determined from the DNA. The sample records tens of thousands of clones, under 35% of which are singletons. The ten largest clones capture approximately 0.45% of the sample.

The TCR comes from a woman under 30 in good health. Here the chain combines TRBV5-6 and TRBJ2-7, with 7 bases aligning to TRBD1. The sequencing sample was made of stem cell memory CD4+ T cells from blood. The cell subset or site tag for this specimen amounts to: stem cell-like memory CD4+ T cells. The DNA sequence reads TGTGCCAGCAGCCCTGGGACAGTCTACGAGCAGTACTTC. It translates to CASSPGTVYEQYF.